The T cell receptor beta chain under discussion was sequenced for a study of cytomegalovirus exposure and HLA in healthy donors. About this clone: Antigen unknown.

V was clipped by 5 bases and J by 6 bases; unmatched bases: 16. The CDR3 is made up of 17 amino acids. Germline CDR1 is MNHEY and CDR2 is SMNVEV (reference sequence). Study results and caveats: A few V segments could not be told apart, such as TRBV6-2 and TRBV6-3, and were left out.

Researchers ran the PCR with 60 Vbeta and 13 Jbeta primers. The data were produced by immunoSEQ multiplex PCR, yet TCRdb's version contains in-frame clones alone and is incomplete. In the table there are around 150,000 clones, around 84% of which are singletons. The specimen sequenced was PBMCs. The receptor comes from a man younger than 30 in good health and CMV-seronegative. The chain has TRBV27 and TRBJ2-1; 7 positions match TRBD2. As DNA, the CDR3 is TGTGCCAGCAGTGTTAAGGCTAGCGGAGCTGTAGGCAATGAGCAGTTCTTC. The encoded protein is CASSVKASGAVGNEQFF.